This T cell receptor beta chain was identified in a study of cytomegalovirus exposure and HLA in healthy donors. Unmatched junction bases numbered 10, after V lost 6 bases and J lost 3 bases. Germline V gene lookup returns CDR1 MNHNY and CDR2 SVGAGI (reference sequence). This CDR3 contains 16 residues. Study-wide results and limits: In a later analysis, a genetic analysis reported fewer productive-TCR N-insertions in an Asian-associated ancestry cluster than the cohort average. Cytomegalovirus-associated status was assigned to 164 TCR beta chains.

To note about this clone: The antigen is undetermined.

Primers for the PCR totalled 60 Vbeta and 13 Jbeta. The assay was immunoSEQ multiplex PCR, and TCRdb's table has in-frame clones only and misses some. The specimen's table records 90,000 to 130,000 clones. The sequenced sample was PBMCs. The sequence was obtained from a man under 40 in good health and CMV-seronegative. The V call is TRBV6-6, the J call TRBJ2-5; TRBD2 agrees at 10 bases. Written as DNA, the CDR3 is TGTGCCAGCAGCTCCTGGGGGCTAGCGGGGGAAGAGACCCAGTACTTC. It encodes CASSSWGLAGEETQYF.